These 4 T cell receptor beta chains share one sample of origin, sequenced in a study of blood T cell repertoires in COVID-19. The protocol was immunoSEQ multiplex PCR, while the TCRdb copy is restricted to in-frame clones and leaves out a portion. The top ten clones hold around 4.1% of a sample with approximately 70,000 clones, about four fifths of them seen once. Material: peripheral blood. Receptors were obtained from an older woman with acute or convalescent COVID-19.

The CDR3 DNA reads TGTGCCAGCAGCCAAGATGGGGCTAGCGGGGGGTACTACAATGAGCAGTTCTTC. It specifies CASSQDGASGGYYNEQFF. The chain employs TRBV3-1 (or the pseudogene TRBV3-2) and TRBJ2-1; 11 bases agree with TRBD2. CDR3 length: 18 residues. V shed 0 bases, J shed 3 bases, and the junction held 7 bases outside the gene matches. CDR1 and CDR2 from the germline V gene are LGHDT and YNNKEL (reference sequence).

This clone came up a few times. The chain is built from TRBV11-2 and TRBJ1-2; D gene ambiguous. Germline CDR1 is SGHAT and CDR2 is FQNNGV. There are 15 residues in the CDR3. V dropped 0 bases and J dropped 3 bases, with 11 bases sitting between them. The CDR3 nucleotides read TGTGCCAGCAGCTTAGAAAGTGCCAGGCACTATGGCTACACCTTC. Residues: CASSLESARHYGYTF.

The CDR3 reads CAWSGRFALNYGYTF. Here the CDR3 DNA reads TGTGCCTGGAGTGGTCGCTTCGCGCTGAACTATGGCTACACCTTC. This chain connects TRBV30 to TRBJ1-2; D remains ambiguous. V lost 1 base to trimming and J lost 2 bases, with 14 bases between them. This CDR3 is built from 15 residues. In germline, CDR1 is GTSNPN, CDR2 SVGIG (reference sequence).

V is TRBV4-2 and J is TRBJ1-2; TRBD1 aligns across 12 bases. CDR1 is LGHNA, CDR2 YNFKEQ, per germline. The CDR3 consists of 15 residues. J gave up 7 bases and V 1 base, and 4 bases lay outside the gene matches. The CDR3 region is CASSQVLGQGAGYTF. DNA of the CDR3: TGTGCCAGCAGCCAAGTTTTGGGACAGGGGGCTGGCTACACCTTC.